Listed here is a single T cell receptor beta chain. The data derive from a study of T cell changes during pregnancy in multiple sclerosis. The CDR3 runs to 17 residues. The V gene lost 3 bases and the J gene lost 5 bases, with 20 bases spanning the gap. CDR1 is SGDLS, CDR2 YYNGEE, per germline. TCRdb's table, derived via immunoSEQ multiplex PCR, lists solely in-frame clones and lacks some. The sample carries more than 65,000 clones, approximately 92% recorded once. This material consisted of CD4+ T cells from peripheral blood mononuclear cells, taken before pregnancy. The origin of this receptor is a female donor with multiple sclerosis, enrolled in a pregnancy study. The chain joins TRBV9 to TRBJ2-2; D uncertain. The CDR3 here is CASSARFWSTGTGELFF. DNA of the CDR3: TGTGCCAGCAGCGCACGGTTTTGGTCGACTGGGACCGGGGAGCTGTTTTTT.